Listed below are T cell receptor beta chains from one sample, sequenced in a study of blood T cell repertoires in COVID-19. The repertoire was sequenced with immunoSEQ multiplex PCR; TCRdb's copy has only in-frame clones and lacks some. The sample lists approximately 530,000 clones, 85% to 90% occurring once. Specimen: peripheral blood. These receptors came from a woman between 45 and 60 years old with COVID-19, enrolled during active disease. Both conserved end residues are part of each CDR3. D genes are given only for firm matches. Clone size, where shown, is once, few, many, or a class for clones that have expanded.

j_call d_call clone_size v_call cdr3_nt cdr3_aa
TRBJ2-1 TRBD1 . TRBV25-1 TGTGCCAGCAGTTTGACCGGGACAGGGGGTCAGAGTGAGCAGTTCTTC CASSLTGTGGQSEQFF
TRBJ1-1 . . TRBV18 TGTGCCAGCTCACCACCAGGACAAAACACTGAAGCTTTCTTT CASSPPGQNTEAFF
TRBJ2-7 TRBD1 few TRBV27 TGTGCCAGCAGTTTGAAGGGACAGGGGTTGTACTTC CASSLKGQGLYF
TRBJ1-2 TRBD1 . TRBV4-2 TGTGCCAGCAGCCAAGATAGGGGGACAGTAGGGGGCTACACCTTC CASSQDRGTVGGYTF
TRBJ2-7 . . TRBV10-1 TGCGCCAGCAGTCGGGGACTTAACTACGAGCAGTACTTC CASSRGLNYEQYF
TRBJ1-1 . . TRBV19 TGTGCCAGTAGTGAAGACAGCCTTAACACTGAAGCTTTCTTT CASSEDSLNTEAFF
TRBJ2-7 TRBD2 . TRBV28 TGTGCCAGCAGCCCCCCGGGAGGGACCTGGGACGAGCAGTACTTC CASSPPGGTWDEQYF
TRBJ1-2 TRBD1 . TRBV6-1 TGTGCCAGCAGTGAAACAGGGGCCCTCACCTATGGCTACACCTTC CASSETGALTYGYTF
TRBJ2-6 . few TRBV9 TGTGCCAGCAGCCCCGGTCCTGGGGCCAACGTCCTGACTTTC CASSPGPGANVLTF
TRBJ2-7 TRBD1 . TRBV25-1 TGTGCCAGCAGGGGACAGGGAAACTACGAGCAGTACTTC CASRGQGNYEQYF
TRBJ2-2 TRBD1 . TRBV28 TGTGCCAGCGGGCTACAGGGGGCAACCGGGGAGCTGTTTTTT CASGLQGATGELFF
TRBJ2-1 . . TRBV27 TGTGCCAGCAGTTTAGGAGGGGGGGCGCGCGGTGAGCAGTTCTTC CASSLGGGARGEQFF